This T cell receptor (beta chain) was captured in a study of blood T cell repertoires in COVID-19. Study at large: Sample material is recorded as cDNA or gDNA derived from T cells, B-cell-depleted T cells, or PBMCs.

TCRdb's copy holds only in-frame clones and misses some; the assay was immunoSEQ multiplex PCR. This table has some 66,000 clones, 82% appearing once. V gave up 0 bases and J gave up 4 bases, with 9 bases separating them. The CDR3 runs 14 residues. Looked up from germline, CDR1 is LGHDT and CDR2 is YNNKEL (reference sequence). J is TRBJ2-5 and V is TRBV3-1 (or the pseudogene TRBV3-2), with D hard to call. The source of this sequence is a man aged 55 to 69 with acute or convalescent COVID-19. Input material: peripheral blood. This CDR3 reads CASSQDPVRETQYF. The CDR3 nucleotides are TGTGCCAGCAGCCAAGACCCGGTACGAGAGACCCAGTACTTC.